The 6 T cell receptor beta chains in this list originate from one sample, sequenced in a study of tumor-infiltrating lymphocytes in primary liver carcinoma. Extraction of RNA together with DNA used roughly 18-32 mg of unsorted bulk tissue. TCR beta cDNA was made from 400 to 600 ng total RNA with a constant-region primer. Researchers made the TCR beta libraries by running three nested multiplex PCR rounds with slightly modified ARM-PCR. The first two PCR rounds used TRBV1-TRBV30 primers with a Cbeta primer, roughly 10 cycles each. TCRdb recomputed calls from the multiplex PCR reads with MiXCR, one row per CDR3 protein. The data contain fewer than 110,000 distinct CDR3 sequences, around two thirds of them singletons. Specimen: liver tumor tissue from sampling region 2. Noted subset: tumor region T2, inferior pole. These receptors were obtained from a woman aged 55-75 years with primary liver carcinoma and hepatitis B virus infection.

A remark on this clonotype: The missing conserved phenylalanine or tryptophan at the end of this CDR3 makes a read error likely. The limits of the CDR3 on the DNA are not certain, so only TCRdb's listed CDR3 is given. The chain joins TRBV21-1 to TRBJ2-5; TRBD2, the D gene given by the table, was not confirmed from the DNA. TRBV21-1 is designated a pseudogene. Ends included, the CDR3 has 18 residues. CDR3 loop: CASSSRPRTSGSLGTQYL.

The rearrangement uses TRBV7-9 and TRBJ2-1; D is possibly TRBD1 or TRBD2 (5 bases each). Germline V gene sequence: CDR1 SEHNR, CDR2 FQNEAQ (reference sequence). The CDR3 is 16 amino acids. The V end was cut by 6 bases, the J end by 2 bases, with 17 bases between. In DNA, the CDR3 is TGTGCCAGCAGAGTTGAGAGGGGATTGGCCTACAATGAGCAGTTCTTC. This translates into CASRVERGLAYNEQFF. Based on the CDR3 plus reference TRBV7-9 and TRBJ2-1, the full variable domain is DTGVSQNPRHKITKRGQNVTFRCDPISEHNRLYWYRQTLGQGPEFLTYFQNEAQLEKSRLLSDRFSAERPKGSFSTLEIQRTEQGDSAMYLCASRVERGLAYNEQFFGPGTRLTVL.

As regards this clonotype: The CDR3 carries no conserved terminal phenylalanine or tryptophan, so it likely arises from a read error. The V gene is TRBV29-1, the J gene TRBJ2-7; no clear D. There are 13 residues in the CDR3. Germline V gene sequence: CDR1 SQVTM, CDR2 ANQGSEA. Trimming removed 4 bases from V and 1 base from J, with 11 bases in between. The CDR3, as DNA: TGCAGCGTTGGTCTAGAAGAATCCTACGAGCAGTACCTC. The encoded protein is CSVGLEESYEQYL.

CDR3 loop: CDSSYRPVVDYNEQFF. As DNA, the CDR3 is TGTGACAGTAGTTACCGTCCAGTGGTGGATTACAATGAGCAGTTCTTC. The rearrangement links TRBV6-5 to TRBJ2-1; D uncertain. The CDR3 totals 16 residues. Looked up from germline, CDR1 is MNHEY and CDR2 is SVGAGI.

This clonotype was recorded at least ten times. This chain connects TRBV28 to TRBJ2-5; TRBD2 aligns across 12 bases. Per the germline V gene, CDR1 is MDHEN and CDR2 is SYDVKM. The CDR3 is 17 residues long. The trim removed 1 base at V and 4 bases at J, leaving 7 bases unmatched. The CDR3 here is CASSLLVLAGGSETQYF. The CDR3 bases are TGTGCCAGCAGTTTATTGGTCCTAGCGGGAGGGTCAGAGACCCAGTACTTC.

Comment on this clonotype: It may be a read error: a sequence one base away is much more abundant. The chain is built from TRBV5-4 and TRBJ2-7; D ambiguous. The CDR3 is 15 amino acids. Germline V gene sequence: CDR1 SGHNT, CDR2 YYREEE (reference sequence). CDR3 protein: CASSLATWAGYERYF. DNA for the CDR3: TGTGCCAGCAGCTTGGCGACCTGGGCAGGCTACGAGCGGTACTTC.